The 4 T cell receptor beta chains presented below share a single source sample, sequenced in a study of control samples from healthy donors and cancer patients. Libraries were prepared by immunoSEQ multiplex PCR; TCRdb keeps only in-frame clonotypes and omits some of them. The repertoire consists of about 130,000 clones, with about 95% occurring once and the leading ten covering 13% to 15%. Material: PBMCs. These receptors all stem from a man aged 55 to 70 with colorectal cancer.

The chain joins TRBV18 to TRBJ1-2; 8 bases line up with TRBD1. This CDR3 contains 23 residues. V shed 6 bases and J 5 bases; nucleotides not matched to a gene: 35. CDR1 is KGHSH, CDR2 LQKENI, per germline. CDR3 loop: CASSFDRGKRTGMDGAGSYGYTF. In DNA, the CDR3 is TGTGCCAGCTCCTTCGACAGGGGAAAGAGGACGGGGATGGATGGTGCTGGGAGTTATGGCTACACCTTC.

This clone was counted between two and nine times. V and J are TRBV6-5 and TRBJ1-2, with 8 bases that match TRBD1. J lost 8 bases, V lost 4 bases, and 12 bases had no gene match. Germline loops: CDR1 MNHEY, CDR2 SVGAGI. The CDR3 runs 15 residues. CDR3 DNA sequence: TGTGCCAGCAGTTCCCGACAGGGGAGATCAGTAGGCTACACCTTC. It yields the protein CASSSRQGRSVGYTF.

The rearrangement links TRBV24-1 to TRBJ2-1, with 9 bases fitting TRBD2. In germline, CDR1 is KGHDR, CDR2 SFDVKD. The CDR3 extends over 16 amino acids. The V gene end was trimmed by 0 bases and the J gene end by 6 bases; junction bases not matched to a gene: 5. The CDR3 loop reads CATSDLGRGGPNEQFF. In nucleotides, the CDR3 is TGTGCCACCAGTGATTTGGGGCGGGGGGGCCCCAATGAGCAGTTCTTC.

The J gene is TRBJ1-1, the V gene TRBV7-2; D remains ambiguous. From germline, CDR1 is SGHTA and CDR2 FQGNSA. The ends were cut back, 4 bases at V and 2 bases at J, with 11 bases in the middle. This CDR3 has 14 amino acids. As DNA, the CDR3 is TGTGCCAGCAGCTCTCAGAGTTTTAACACTGAAGCTTTCTTT. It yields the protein CASSSQSFNTEAFF.